This TCR beta chain was captured by sequencing in a study of T-cell memory formation after mild COVID-19. This clonotype was picked up many times. Germline V CDR1 and CDR2: DFQATT, SNEGSKA (reference sequence). Trimming pared 3 bases from V and 6 bases from J, leaving 11 bases between. The CDR3 sequence is 12 residues long. 5'RACE with constant-segment primers yielded barcoded, UMI-tagged TCR alpha and TCR beta cDNA libraries. MiXCR, run by TCRdb on the 5' RACE reads, gives a single entry per CDR3 protein. Seen here are approximately 500,000 distinct CDR3 sequences, about 23% observed once, and the top ten hold around 12%.

Sequenced: PBMCs or a T cell subset sorted from them (not recorded which). This clonotype was obtained from an adult woman who had mild COVID-19 (a few samples of this study predate the infection). Cell type and time point are not known. J is TRBJ1-2 and V is TRBV20-1; D remains ambiguous. Here the CDR3 reads CSASGWRDGYTF. The DNA for the CDR3 is TGCAGTGCTAGCGGTTGGAGGGATGGCTACACCTTC.